This T cell receptor (beta chain) originates from a study of identical twins (TCRdb year 2016). For context, the study as a whole: The study deep-sequenced TCR alpha and beta repertoires from monozygotic twins, unrelated adults of various ages and cord blood to test whether fetal clonotypes persist. To rule out contamination, replicate twin experiments were performed at different times with different library preparation protocols.

This clonotype was seen at least ten times. Its antigen is not yet known. No much larger clone exists at a distance of one base, and base qualities are not known. The library was obtained by 5' RACE. This sample was sequenced with an Illumina HiSeq 2000. A universal primer binding site was introduced by template switching, and a unique molecular identifier was present in the final cDNA, enabling accurate counting of TCR cDNA molecules. First-strand cDNA for TCR alpha and beta chains was synthesized from specific primers in the conserved constant-segment region. To control for contamination, every cDNA library was double barcoded, receiving both a SMART-Mk sample barcode and Illumina barcodes. TruSeq adapter sequences, together with Illumina sample barcodes, were added in two successive PCR steps. Sequencing of the TCR alpha and beta cDNA libraries was done on the Illumina HiSeq platform using custom primers. The study's processing was this. Raw reads were processed with MiGEC to extract unique molecular identifiers, and MiXCR was used to determine CDR3 positions. Recombination models were inferred per individual with the repgenHMM and IGoR tools using an EM algorithm. The analysis of shared clonotypes was done with the tcR package in R, with sharing normalized by the product of cloneset sizes. Out-of-frame nonproductive sequences were analyzed to study raw recombination free of thymic and clonal selection effects. In TCRdb, the public reads were trimmed at Q25 with fastp and aligned with MiXCR, with productive beta chains retained. Merged by CDR3 protein, the rows form single entries marked with the most common genes and DNA. The V and J calls reflect TCRdb's pipeline rather than the authors' work. The sample table holds 350,000 to 400,000 distinct CDR3 sequences, of which around 9.7% were seen once. Approximately 8.9% of the sample is in the top ten clones.

All donors were healthy Caucasians. Three unrelated non-twin adults were also sequenced: a male aged 18 to 30, a male aged 50 to 60 and a female aged 50 to 60. Miltenyi CD45RO+ enrichment and human naive T-cell isolation kits were used to isolate memory (CD45RO+) and naive T cells from PBMC. Relative to germline, V is missing 2 bases and J is missing 2 bases, with 5 bases of the junction outside any gene match. From a lookup of the germline V gene, CDR1 and CDR2 are ENHRY and SYGVKD. From cysteine to phenylalanine, the CDR3 is 16 amino acids long. Of the read, only the CDR3 DNA is kept; its 48 bases are in frame from base 1. Overall results and qualifications from the work: Zero-insertion analyses could be partly confounded by invariant T cells such as MAIT and iNKT, though diverse VJ usage argued against such confounding for most clonotypes. Fewer insertions were carried by abundant cord blood beta clonotypes, a similar but weaker trend appeared in young adult naive repertoires, and no such trend appeared in memory repertoires. Compared with coincidental sharing between unrelated individuals, out-of-frame TCR alpha sequences shared between twins showed an excess of sequences with low generation probability. In beta out-of-frame sequences, excess twin sharing was weaker, because having fewer shared sequences lowered the signal-to-noise ratio. In monozygotic twins, recombination models systematically underestimated out-of-frame TCR alpha sharing, but the models matched the sharing seen between unrelated individuals. Because the same donors could not be followed over many years, conclusions were based on cross-sectional statistical analysis.

The material sequenced was naive T cells sorted from blood. The sample's cell subset or site label, decoded: cells isolated with a human naive T-cell isolation kit. The chain is assembled from TRBV10-3 and TRBJ2-2; 7 middle bases align to TRBD1. This clonotype originated in a woman aged 45-59 years in good health. CDR3 loop: CAISEPGQDNTGELFF. The DNA sequence reads TGTGCCATCAGTGAGCCCGGACAGGATAACACCGGGGAGCTGTTTTTT.